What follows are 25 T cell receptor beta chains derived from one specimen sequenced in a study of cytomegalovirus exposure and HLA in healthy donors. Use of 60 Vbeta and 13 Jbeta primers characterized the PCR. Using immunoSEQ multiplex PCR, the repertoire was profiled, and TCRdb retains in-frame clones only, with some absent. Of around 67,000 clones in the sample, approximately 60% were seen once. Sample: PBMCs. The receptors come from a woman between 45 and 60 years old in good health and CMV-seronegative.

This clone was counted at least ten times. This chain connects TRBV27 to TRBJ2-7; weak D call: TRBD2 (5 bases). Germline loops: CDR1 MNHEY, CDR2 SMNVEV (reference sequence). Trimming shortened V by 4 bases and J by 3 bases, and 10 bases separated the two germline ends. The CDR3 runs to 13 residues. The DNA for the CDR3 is TGTGCCAGCAGTTCGACTATGGGCTACGAGCAGTACTTC. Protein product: CASSSTMGYEQYF.

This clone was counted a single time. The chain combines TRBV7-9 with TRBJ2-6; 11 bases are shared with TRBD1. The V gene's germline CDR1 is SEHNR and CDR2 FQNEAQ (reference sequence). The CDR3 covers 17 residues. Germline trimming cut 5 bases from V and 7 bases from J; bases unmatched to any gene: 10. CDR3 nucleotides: TGTGCCAGCAGCCCAGGGACAGGGGGTCATGGAGCCAACGTCCTGACTTTC. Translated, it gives CASSPGTGGHGANVLTF.

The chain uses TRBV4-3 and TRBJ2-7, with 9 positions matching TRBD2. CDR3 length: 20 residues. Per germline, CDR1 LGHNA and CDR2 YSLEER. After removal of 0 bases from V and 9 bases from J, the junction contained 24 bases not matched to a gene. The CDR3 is CASSQDVPGRRQREDARQYF. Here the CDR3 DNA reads TGCGCCAGCAGCCAAGATGTGCCAGGGAGGCGGCAGCGGGAGGACGCGAGGCAGTACTTC.

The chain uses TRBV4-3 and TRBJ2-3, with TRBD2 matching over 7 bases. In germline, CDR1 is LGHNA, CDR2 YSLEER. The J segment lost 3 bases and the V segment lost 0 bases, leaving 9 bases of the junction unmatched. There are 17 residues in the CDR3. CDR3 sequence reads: CASSQDWAGDGTDTQYF. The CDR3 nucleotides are TGCGCCAGCAGCCAAGATTGGGCGGGAGACGGAACAGATACGCAGTATTTT.

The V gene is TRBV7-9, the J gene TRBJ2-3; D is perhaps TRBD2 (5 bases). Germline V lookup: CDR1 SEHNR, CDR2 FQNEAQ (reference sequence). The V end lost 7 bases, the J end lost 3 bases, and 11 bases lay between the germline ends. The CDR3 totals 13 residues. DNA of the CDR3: TGTGCCAGCATACCGGGATCAACAGATACGCAGTATTTT. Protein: CASIPGSTDTQYF.

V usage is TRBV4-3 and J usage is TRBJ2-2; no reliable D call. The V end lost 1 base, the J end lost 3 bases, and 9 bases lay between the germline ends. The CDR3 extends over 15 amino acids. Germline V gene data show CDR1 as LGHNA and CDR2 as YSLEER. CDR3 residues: CASSQVGLYTGELFF. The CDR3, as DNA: TGCGCCAGCAGCCAAGTGGGCCTTTACACCGGGGAGCTGTTTTTT.

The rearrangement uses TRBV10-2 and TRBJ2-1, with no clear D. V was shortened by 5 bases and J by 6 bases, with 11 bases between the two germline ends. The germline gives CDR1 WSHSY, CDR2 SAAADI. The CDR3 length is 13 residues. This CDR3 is CASSYNSFNEQFF. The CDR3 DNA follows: TGCGCCAGCAGTTACAACAGCTTCAATGAGCAGTTCTTC.

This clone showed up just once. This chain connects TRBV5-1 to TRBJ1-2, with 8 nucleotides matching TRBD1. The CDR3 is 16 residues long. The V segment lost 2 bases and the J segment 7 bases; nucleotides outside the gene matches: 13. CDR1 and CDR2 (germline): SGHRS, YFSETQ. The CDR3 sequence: CASSFWTGPGFGGYTF. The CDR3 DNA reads TGCGCCAGCAGCTTCTGGACAGGGCCGGGGTTTGGTGGCTACACCTTC.

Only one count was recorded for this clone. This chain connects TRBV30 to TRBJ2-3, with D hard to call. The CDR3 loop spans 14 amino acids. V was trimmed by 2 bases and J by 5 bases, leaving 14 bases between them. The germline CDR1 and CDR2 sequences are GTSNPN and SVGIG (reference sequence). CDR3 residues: CAWSPGRSEDTQYF. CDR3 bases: TGTGCCTGGAGTCCCGGCAGGTCGGAAGATACGCAGTATTTT.

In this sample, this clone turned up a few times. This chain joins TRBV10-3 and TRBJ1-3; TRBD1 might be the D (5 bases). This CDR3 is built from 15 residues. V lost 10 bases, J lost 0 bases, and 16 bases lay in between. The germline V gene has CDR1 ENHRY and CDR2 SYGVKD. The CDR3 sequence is CATRNGASSGNTIYF. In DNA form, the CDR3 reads TGTGCCACCAGGAATGGGGCTAGCTCTGGAAACACCATATATTTT.

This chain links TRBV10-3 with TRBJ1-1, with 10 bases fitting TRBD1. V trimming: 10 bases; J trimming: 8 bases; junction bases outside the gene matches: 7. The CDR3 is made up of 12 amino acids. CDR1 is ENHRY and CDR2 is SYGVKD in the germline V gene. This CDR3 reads CATRTGGAEAFF. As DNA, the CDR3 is TGTGCCACGCGGACAGGGGGAGCCGAAGCTTTCTTT.

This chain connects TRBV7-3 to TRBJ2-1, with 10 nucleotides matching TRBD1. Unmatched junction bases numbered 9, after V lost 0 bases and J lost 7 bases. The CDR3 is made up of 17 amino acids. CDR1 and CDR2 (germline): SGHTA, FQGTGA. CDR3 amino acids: CASSLTPGQGKINEQFF. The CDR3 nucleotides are TGTGCCAGCAGCTTAACTCCGGGACAGGGGAAAATAAATGAGCAGTTCTTC. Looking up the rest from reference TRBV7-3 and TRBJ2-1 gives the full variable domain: GAGVSQTPSNKVTEKGKYVELRCDPISGHTALYWYRQSLGQGPEFLIYFQGTGAADDSGLPNDRFFAVRPEGSVSTLKIQRTERGDSAVYLCASSLTPGQGKINEQFFGPGTRLTVL.

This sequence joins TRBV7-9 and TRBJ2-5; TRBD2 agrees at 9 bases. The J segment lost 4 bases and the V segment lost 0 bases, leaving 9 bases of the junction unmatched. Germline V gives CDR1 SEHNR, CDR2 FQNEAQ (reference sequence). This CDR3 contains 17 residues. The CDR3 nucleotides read TGTGCCAGCAGCTTAGCGCTAGGGCGGGAGGGCCGAGAGACCCAGTACTTC. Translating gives CASSLALGREGRETQYF.

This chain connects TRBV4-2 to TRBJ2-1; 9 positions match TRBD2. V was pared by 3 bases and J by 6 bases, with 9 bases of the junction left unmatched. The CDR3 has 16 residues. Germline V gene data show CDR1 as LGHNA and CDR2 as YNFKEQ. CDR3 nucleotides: TGTGCCAGCAGCCATGTGGTCCTAGCGGGGTGCAATGAGCAGTTCTTC. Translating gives CASSHVVLAGCNEQFF.

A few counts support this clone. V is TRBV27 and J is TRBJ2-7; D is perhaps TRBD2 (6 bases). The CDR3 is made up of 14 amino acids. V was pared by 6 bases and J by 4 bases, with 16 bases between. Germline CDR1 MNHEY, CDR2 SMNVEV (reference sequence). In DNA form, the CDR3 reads TGTGCCAGCAGCCCATCGGTCCGGGGGTACGAGCAGTACTTC. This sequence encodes CASSPSVRGYEQYF.

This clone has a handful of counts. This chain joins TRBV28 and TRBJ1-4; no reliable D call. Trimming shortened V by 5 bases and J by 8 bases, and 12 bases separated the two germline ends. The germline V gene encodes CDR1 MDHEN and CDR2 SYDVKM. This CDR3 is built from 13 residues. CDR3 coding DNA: TGTGCCAGCAGTCAGAATCCGGGAGAAAAACTGTTTTTT. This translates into CASSQNPGEKLFF.

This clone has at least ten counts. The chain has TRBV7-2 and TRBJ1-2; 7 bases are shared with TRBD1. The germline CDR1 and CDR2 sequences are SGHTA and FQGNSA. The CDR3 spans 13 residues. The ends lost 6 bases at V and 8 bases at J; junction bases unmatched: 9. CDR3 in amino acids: CASSQTQGRGYTF. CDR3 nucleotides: TGTGCCAGCAGTCAAACACAGGGGCGAGGCTACACCTTC. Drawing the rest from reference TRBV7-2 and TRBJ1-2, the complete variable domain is GAGVSQSPSNKVTEKGKDVELRCDPISGHTALYWYRQSLGQGLEFLIYFQGNSAPDKSGLPSDRFSAERTGGSVSTLTIQRTQQEDSAVYLCASSQTQGRGYTFGSGTRLTVV.

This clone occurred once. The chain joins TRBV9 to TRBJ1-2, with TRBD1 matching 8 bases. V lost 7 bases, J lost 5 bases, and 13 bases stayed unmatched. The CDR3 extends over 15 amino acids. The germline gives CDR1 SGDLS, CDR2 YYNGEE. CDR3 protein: CASSRAGGAEYGYTF. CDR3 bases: TGTGCCAGCTCAAGGGCAGGGGGCGCGGAATATGGCTACACCTTC.

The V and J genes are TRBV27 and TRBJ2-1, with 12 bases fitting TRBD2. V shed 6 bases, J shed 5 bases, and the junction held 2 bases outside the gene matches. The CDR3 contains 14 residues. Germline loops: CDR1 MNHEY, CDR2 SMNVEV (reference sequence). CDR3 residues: CASRGLAGNNEQFF. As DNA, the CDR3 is TGTGCCAGCAGGGGACTAGCGGGTAACAATGAGCAGTTCTTC.

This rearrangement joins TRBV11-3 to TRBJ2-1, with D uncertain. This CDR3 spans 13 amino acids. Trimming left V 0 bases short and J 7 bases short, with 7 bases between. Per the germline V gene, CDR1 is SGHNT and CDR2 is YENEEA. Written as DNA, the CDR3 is TGTGCCAGCAGCTTAGATCGGTTTAATGAGCAGTTCTTC. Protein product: CASSLDRFNEQFF.

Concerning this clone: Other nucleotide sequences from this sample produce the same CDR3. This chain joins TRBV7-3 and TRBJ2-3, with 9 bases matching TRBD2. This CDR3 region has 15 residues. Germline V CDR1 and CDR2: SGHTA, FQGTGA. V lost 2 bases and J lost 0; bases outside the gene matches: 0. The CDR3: CASSLLAGSTDTQYF. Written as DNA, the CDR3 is TGTGCCAGCAGCTTACTAGCGGGAAGCACAGATACGCAGTATTTT. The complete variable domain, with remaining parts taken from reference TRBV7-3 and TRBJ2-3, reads GAGVSQTPSNKVTEKGKYVELRCDPISGHTALYWYRQSLGQGPEFLIYFQGTGAADDSGLPNDRFFAVRPEGSVSTLKIQRTERGDSAVYLCASSLLAGSTDTQYFGPGTRLTVL.

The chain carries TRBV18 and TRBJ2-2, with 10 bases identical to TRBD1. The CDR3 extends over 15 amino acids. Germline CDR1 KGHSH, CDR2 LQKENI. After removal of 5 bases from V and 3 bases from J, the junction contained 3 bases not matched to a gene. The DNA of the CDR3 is TGTGCCAGCTCATCCGGGACAGGGGACACCGGGGAGCTGTTTTTT. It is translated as CASSSGTGDTGELFF.

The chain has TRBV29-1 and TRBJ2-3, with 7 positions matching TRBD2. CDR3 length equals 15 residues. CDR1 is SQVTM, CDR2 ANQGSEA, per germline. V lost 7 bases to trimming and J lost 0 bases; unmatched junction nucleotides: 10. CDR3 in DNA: TGCAGCGCCGGGGCTAGCGGAGCGAGCACAGATACGCAGTATTTT. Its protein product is CSAGASGASTDTQYF.

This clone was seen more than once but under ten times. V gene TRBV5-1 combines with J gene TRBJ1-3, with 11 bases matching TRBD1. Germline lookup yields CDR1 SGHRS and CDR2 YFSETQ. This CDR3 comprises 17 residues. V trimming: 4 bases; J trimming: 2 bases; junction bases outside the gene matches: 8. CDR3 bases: TGCGCCAGCAGCCTCCGTCCGGGACAGGGGGCTGGAAACACCATATATTTT. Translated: CASSLRPGQGAGNTIYF.

The CDR3 here is CASSYPQGNEETQYF. CDR3 nucleotides: TGTGCCAGCAGTTACCCACAGGGGAATGAAGAGACCCAGTACTTC. The chain has TRBV6-6 and TRBJ2-5; 7 nucleotides line up with TRBD1. J lost 3 bases, V lost 2 bases, and 6 bases had no gene match. CDR3 length: 15 amino acids. Germline CDR1 reads MNHNY; CDR2 reads SVGAGI (reference sequence).